This is a list of T cell receptor beta chains from one sample in a study of response to subunit inactivated influenza vaccine. TCRdb recomputed calls from the RT-PCR reads with MiXCR, one row per CDR3 protein. The sample includes under 750,000 distinct CDR3 sequences, roughly 10% seen only once; the top ten take roughly 10%. This specimen was PBMCs from blood, taken on the day of vaccination. The receptors derive from a middle-aged man who received an inactivated influenza vaccine. The CDR3 runs from the conserved cysteine through the conserved F or W. A D gene is named only where the DNA matches it firmly. The size field is filled for only some rows; it gives once, few, many or a size class.

len,abundance,j_gene,v_gene,d_gene,CDR3aa,CDR3nt
13,NA,TRBJ2-3,TRBV28,TRBD1,CASGTGAPDTQYF,TGTGCCAGCGGGACAGGGGCCCCAGATACGCAGTATTTT
13,few,TRBJ2-7,TRBV24-1,NA,CATSAGSSYEQYF,TGTGCCACCAGTGCGGGGAGCTCCTACGAGCAGTACTTC
12,NA,TRBJ2-2,TRBV20-1,NA,CSARTPVGELFF,TGCAGTGCTAGAACTCCGGTCGGGGAGCTGTTTTTT
16,few,TRBJ2-3,TRBV7-9,NA,CASSLAGLSGTDTQYF,TGTGCCAGCAGCTTAGCGGGACTCTCAGGCACAGATACGCAGTATTTT
15,few,TRBJ1-2,TRBV28,NA,CASRPTQGRSYGYTF,TGTGCCAGCAGACCTACCCAGGGACGATCCTATGGCTACACCTTC
15,NA,TRBJ1-5,TRBV7-2,NA,CASSLFSGPDQPQHF,TGTGCCAGCAGCTTATTCTCAGGGCCGGATCAGCCCCAGCATTTT
14,many,TRBJ2-1,TRBV7-8,TRBD2,CASGRTRSGNEQFF,TGTGCCAGCGGAAGGACTAGAAGTGGTAATGAGCAGTTCTTC
15,few,TRBJ1-2,TRBV20-1,TRBD1,CSAREGGRGPYGYTF,TGCAGTGCTAGAGAGGGTGGCAGGGGGCCCTATGGCTACACCTTC
15,few,TRBJ2-1,TRBV5-1,TRBD2,CASSFFGGAENEQFF,TGCGCCAGCAGCTTTTTCGGGGGGGCGGAAAATGAGCAGTTCTTC
17,once,TRBJ2-3,TRBV7-2,NA,CASSLQYHAYPTDTQYF,TGTGCCAGCAGCTTGCAGTATCACGCCTACCCGACAGATACGCAGTATTTT
19,many,TRBJ2-7,TRBV6-2/TRBV6-3,TRBD2,CASSYYSPPSGSFPREQYF,TGTGCCAGCAGTTACTATTCACCACCTAGCGGGAGTTTTCCCCGAGAGCAGTACTTC
15,many,TRBJ2-7,TRBV7-6,NA,CASSPQGVLSYEQYF,TGTGCCAGCAGCCCACAGGGAGTCTTGTCCTACGAGCAGTACTTC
13,few,TRBJ2-7,TRBV20-1,TRBD1,CSAPTGGSSEQYF,TGCAGTGCTCCCACAGGGGGTTCCTCCGAGCAGTACTTC
17,NA,TRBJ2-2,TRBV15,NA,CATSRDLGRAVPGELFF,TGTGCCACCAGCAGAGATCTGGGCAGGGCGGTTCCCGGGGAGCTGTTTTTT
13,NA,TRBJ2-5,TRBV18,NA,CASLRAEQETQYF,TGTGCCAGCTTACGGGCCGAGCAAGAGACCCAGTACTTC
16,few,TRBJ2-7,TRBV7-2,TRBD2,CASSLVPTSGTYEQYF,TGTGCCAGCAGCTTAGTTCCTACTAGCGGGACCTACGAGCAGTACTTC